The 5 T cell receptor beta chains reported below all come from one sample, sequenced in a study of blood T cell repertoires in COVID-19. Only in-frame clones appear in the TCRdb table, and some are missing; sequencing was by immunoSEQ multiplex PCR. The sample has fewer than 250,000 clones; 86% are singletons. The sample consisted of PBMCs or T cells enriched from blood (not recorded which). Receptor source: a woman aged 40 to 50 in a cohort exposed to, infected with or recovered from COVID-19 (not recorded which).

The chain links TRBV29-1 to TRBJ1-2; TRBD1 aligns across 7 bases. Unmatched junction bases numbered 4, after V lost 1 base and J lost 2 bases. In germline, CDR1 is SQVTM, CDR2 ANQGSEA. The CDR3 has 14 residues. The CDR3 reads CSVEGRGPNYGYTF. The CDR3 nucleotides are TGCAGCGTTGAAGGGAGGGGGCCGAACTATGGCTACACCTTC.

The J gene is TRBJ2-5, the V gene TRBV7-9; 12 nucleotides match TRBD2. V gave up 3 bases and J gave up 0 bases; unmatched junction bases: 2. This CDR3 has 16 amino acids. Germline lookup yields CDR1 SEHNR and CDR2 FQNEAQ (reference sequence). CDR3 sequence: CASSFPSGRDQETQYF. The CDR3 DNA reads TGTGCCAGCAGCTTTCCTAGCGGGAGGGACCAAGAGACCCAGTACTTC.

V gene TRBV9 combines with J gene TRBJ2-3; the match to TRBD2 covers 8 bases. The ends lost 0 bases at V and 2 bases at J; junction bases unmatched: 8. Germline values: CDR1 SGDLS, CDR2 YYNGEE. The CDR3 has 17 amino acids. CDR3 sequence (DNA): TGTGCCAGCAGCGTAGCTGGGATAGCGGGGATCACAGATACGCAGTATTTT. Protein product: CASSVAGIAGITDTQYF.

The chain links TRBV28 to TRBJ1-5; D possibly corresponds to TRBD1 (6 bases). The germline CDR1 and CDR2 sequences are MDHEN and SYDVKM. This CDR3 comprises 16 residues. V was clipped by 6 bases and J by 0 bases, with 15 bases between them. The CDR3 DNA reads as TGTGCCAGCAGACCCTTTCACAGGGTTAGCAATCAGCCCCAGCATTTT. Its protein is CASRPFHRVSNQPQHF.

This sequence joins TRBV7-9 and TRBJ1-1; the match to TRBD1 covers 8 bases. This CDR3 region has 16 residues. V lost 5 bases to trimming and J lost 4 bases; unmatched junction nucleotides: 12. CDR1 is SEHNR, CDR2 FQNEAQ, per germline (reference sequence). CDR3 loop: CASSPTTGGRTTEAFF. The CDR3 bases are TGTGCCAGCAGCCCAACTACAGGGGGAAGGACCACTGAAGCTTTCTTT.